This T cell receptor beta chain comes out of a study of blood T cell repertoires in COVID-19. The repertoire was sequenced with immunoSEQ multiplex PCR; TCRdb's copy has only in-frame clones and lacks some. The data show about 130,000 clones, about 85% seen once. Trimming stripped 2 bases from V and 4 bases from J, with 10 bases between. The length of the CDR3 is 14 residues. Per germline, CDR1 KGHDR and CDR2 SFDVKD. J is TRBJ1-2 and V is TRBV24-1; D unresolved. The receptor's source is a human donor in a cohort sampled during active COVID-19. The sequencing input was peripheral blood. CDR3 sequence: CATSDSPTPYGYTF. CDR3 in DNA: TGTGCCACCAGTGATTCCCCGACTCCCTATGGCTACACCTTC.